This T cell receptor (beta chain) was identified during a study of tumor-infiltrating lymphocytes in primary liver carcinoma (dated by TCRdb to 2016 to 2017). Some background on the complete study: Roughly five patients with histopathologically diagnosed primary liver carcinoma underwent surgical resection in China between 2015 and 2016. Hepatocellular carcinoma (four) or combined HCC and intrahepatic cholangiocarcinoma (one) was present in the five patients, who were three men and two women aged 30 to 69 years. Samples yielded roughly 3.65 to 7.5 million productive TCRbeta reads; read depth did not differ significantly between tissue types. Repertoires from technical replicates were highly reproducible, with mean shared-clone rates about 0.88 and correlation coefficients above 0.95. For each liver tumor, the study sampled five regions along with adjacent normal tissue and blood, and applied TCRbeta repertoire sequencing, expression microarrays and whole-exome sequencing. Tumors of the five patients were stage T1-T3 N0M0 with maximum diameters of 4.2 to 10 cm. TCRbeta repertoire sequencing covered 35 specimens from 5 patients: roughly 25 tumor regions, 5 adjacent noncancerous liver tissues and 5 peripheral blood samples. The paper as a whole reports these results and caveats: Because only the TCR beta chain was sequenced and unpaired alpha chains were not captured, true repertoire diversity is likely underestimated. Since the samples were bulk and unsorted, there was no way to compare CD4+ and CD8+ T cell repertoires. With just a handful of patients in the study, the authors point out that the findings should be validated in a larger study. Pairs of tumor regions showed greater repertoire overlap (mean 36%) than tumor-adjacent pairs (roughly 17%) or tumor-blood pairs (around 15%), which is consistent with antigen-driven expansion. Compared with blood, tumors had a significantly larger share of the repertoire taken up by the top 250 clones (p = 0.039).

To note about this clonotype: The antigen it recognizes is unknown. Possible read error: a much larger clone is one base away.

The germline V gene specifies SQVTM as CDR1 and ANQGSEA as CDR2. The germline V and J ends show losses of 8 bases and 7 bases respectively, and no gene match explains 14 bases of the junction. Its CDR3 holds 13 amino acids, cysteine through phenylalanine. Only CDR3 DNA remains: 39 bases, in frame from the first base. TRIzol reagent was used to extract blood RNA from unsorted whole blood, while the DNeasy Blood & Tissue kit provided the germline DNA. Chronic HBV infection was present in the patients, and the patients were treatment-naive at sampling. About 4 milliliters of peripheral blood were collected into K2EDTA tubes before surgery. Starting from approximately 500 ng total RNA, TCRbeta-specific cDNA was produced by reverse transcription with a constant-region primer and ProtoScript II reverse transcriptase. Construction of the TCRbeta libraries relied on three nested rounds of multiplex PCR, following a slightly modified ARM-PCR procedure. Each of the first two PCR rounds ran for approximately 11 cycles and used multiplex TRBV1-TRBV30 forward primers together with a Cbeta reverse primer. A final 25-cycle PCR with Deep VentR polymerase added sample barcodes and Illumina adapters. Before sequencing, amplicons of 200-500 bp were gel-purified using a QIAquick gel extraction kit. The TCRbeta amplicons were sequenced with 250-bp paired-end reads on an Illumina HiSeq 2500. The authors' analysis ran thus. To recover full CDR3 sequences, reads were quality-trimmed using Trimmomatic v0.33 and paired reads were then merged using FLASH v1.2.11. V, D and J germline segments were assigned to the rearranged TCRbeta sequences using MiGEC v1.2.1b. VDJtools v1.0.0 computed clonotype statistics and Shannon-Wiener diversity indices. Except for diversity analysis, only each sample's 250 most abundant clonotypes were used in subsequent analyses to reduce sampling bias. TCRdb itself trimmed the public reads at Q25 with fastp, ran MiXCR and retained productive beta chains. Merged by CDR3 protein, the rows form single entries marked with the most common genes and DNA. What appears here as the V and J calls and clone size reflects TCRdb's work, not the paper's. The sample table contains over 250,000 distinct CDR3 sequences; only one count was recorded for 50% to 75% of them. More than 15% of the sample goes to the ten largest clones.

The receptor was derived from a woman aged 25 to 39 with primary liver carcinoma and hepatitis B virus infection. In this chain, TRBV29-1 is recombined with TRBJ2-7; TRBD2 agrees with 7 junctional bases. The sequenced material came from peripheral blood. For the CDR3, the sequence is CSHLAGVRNEQYF. The DNA is as follows: TGCAGCCATCTGGCGGGAGTTAGGAATGAGCAGTACTTC.